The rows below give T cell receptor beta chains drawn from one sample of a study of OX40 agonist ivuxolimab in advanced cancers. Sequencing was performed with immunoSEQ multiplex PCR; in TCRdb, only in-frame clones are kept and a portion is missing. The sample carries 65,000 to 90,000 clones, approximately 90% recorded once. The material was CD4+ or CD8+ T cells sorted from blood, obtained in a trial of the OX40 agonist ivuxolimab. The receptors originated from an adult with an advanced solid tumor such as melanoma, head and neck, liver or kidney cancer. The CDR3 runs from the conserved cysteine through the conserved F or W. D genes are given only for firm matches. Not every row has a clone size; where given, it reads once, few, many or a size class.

CASSLEVDYGYTF | TGTGCCAGCAGCTTGGAGGTGGATTATGGCTACACCTTC | TRBV5-8 | NA | NA | TRBJ1-2
CASSLGTPLETQYF | TGCGCCAGCAGCTTGGGGACCCCTTTGGAGACCCAGTACTTC | TRBV5-1 | once | NA | TRBJ2-5
CASGKGGIWNTEAFF | TGTGCCAGCGGTAAGGGAGGGATTTGGAACACTGAAGCTTTCTTT | TRBV18 | NA | NA | TRBJ1-1
CASSVAGSNTGELFF | TGTGCCAGCAGCGTAGCGGGGAGCAACACCGGGGAGCTGTTTTTT | TRBV9 | NA | NA | TRBJ2-2
CASSSGAPQETQYF | TGTGCCAGTAGTTCGGGGGCACCCCAAGAGACCCAGTACTTC | TRBV19 | NA | NA | TRBJ2-5
CASSPRPGGEQFF | TGTGCCAGCAGCCCCCGGCCGGGCGGAGAGCAGTTCTTC | TRBV11-3 | NA | NA | TRBJ2-1
CASSETGGFAPLHF | TGTGCCAGCAGTGAGACAGGGGGGTTTGCCCCCCTCCACTTT | TRBV6-1 | NA | TRBD1 | TRBJ1-6
CAWRPSYYEQYF | TGTGCCTGGAGGCCATCTTACTACGAGCAGTACTTC | TRBV30 | NA | NA | TRBJ2-7
CASSFDTDTQYF | TGTGCCAGCAGCTTTGACACAGATACGCAGTATTTT | TRBV11-3 | NA | NA | TRBJ2-3
CASNYFAALNEQFF | TGTGCCAGCAACTATTTCGCAGCGCTCAATGAGCAGTTCTTC | TRBV2 | NA | NA | TRBJ2-1
CASSPTSGSGTDTQYF | TGTGCCAGTAGCCCGACTAGCGGGAGTGGGACAGATACGCAGTATTTT | TRBV19 | NA | TRBD2 | TRBJ2-3
CASSLEGNRELFF | TGTGCCAGCAGCTTAGAAGGCAACAGGGAGCTGTTTTTT | TRBV11-2 | NA | NA | TRBJ2-2
CASRDEAQYF | TGTGCCAGCAGGGATGAGGCGCAGTATTTT | TRBV28 | NA | NA | TRBJ2-3
CASSFGNTDTQYF | TGTGCCAGCAGCTTTGGTAACACAGATACGCAGTATTTT | TRBV5-4 | NA | NA | TRBJ2-3
CASSLQGGVLNEQFF | TGTGCCAGCAGCTTACAGGGAGGGGTCCTCAATGAGCAGTTCTTC | TRBV5-4 | NA | NA | TRBJ2-1
CASSLEGARNTEAFF | TGTGCCAGCAGCTTGGAGGGGGCAAGGAACACTGAAGCTTTCTTT | TRBV5-4 | NA | TRBD1 | TRBJ1-1
CASSNLAGDVEQYF | TGTGCCAGCAGCAACCTAGCAGGAGATGTCGAGCAGTACTTC | TRBV2 | few | NA | TRBJ2-7
CASSLGLAGGYNEQFF | TGTGCCAGCAGCTTAGGACTAGCGGGAGGGTACAATGAGCAGTTCTTC | TRBV7-6 | NA | TRBD2 | TRBJ2-1
CASSLSGVTRGEQYF | TGTGCCAGCAGCTTAAGCGGGGTGACGAGGGGAGAGCAGTACTTC | TRBV7-2 | NA | TRBD2 | TRBJ2-7
CASRRANTEAFF | TGTGCCAGTCGCAGGGCGAACACTGAAGCTTTCTTT | TRBV19 | NA | NA | TRBJ1-1
CASSQGQGITGELFF | TGTGCCAGCAGCCAAGGACAGGGGATAACCGGGGAGCTGTTTTTT | TRBV4-2 | NA | TRBD1 | TRBJ2-2
CASSLWDRGSYEQYF | TGTGCCAGCAGCTTGTGGGACAGGGGCTCCTACGAGCAGTACTTC | TRBV5-4 | NA | TRBD1 | TRBJ2-7
CASSQTKGASGYTF | TGTGCCAGCAGCCAAACGAAGGGGGCGTCTGGCTACACCTTC | TRBV9 | NA | TRBD1 | TRBJ1-2
CASSTRTGGARGANVLTF | TGTGCCAGCAGCACCCGGACAGGGGGCGCAAGGGGGGCCAACGTCCTGACTTTC | TRBV7-9 | NA | TRBD1 | TRBJ2-6
CASSYRAGNQPQHF | TGTGCCAGCAGTTACAGGGCGGGCAATCAGCCCCAGCATTTT | TRBV28 | NA | NA | TRBJ1-5
CASSFVREYNEQFF | TGTGCCAGCAGTTTTGTGAGGGAGTACAATGAGCAGTTCTTC | TRBV28 | once | NA | TRBJ2-1
CASSLGGRSYTF | TGTGCCAGCAGCTTGGGGGGGCGAAGCTACACCTTC | TRBV7-9 | NA | NA | TRBJ1-2
CASSLDSGRSYEQFF | TGTGCCAGCAGCTTAGACAGCGGGAGATCCTATGAGCAGTTCTTC | TRBV7-8 | NA | TRBD2 | TRBJ2-1
CASSFRSSYNEQFF | TGTGCCAGCAGCTTTAGGAGCTCCTACAATGAGCAGTTCTTC | TRBV7-3 | NA | NA | TRBJ2-1
CASRADRGGNQPQHF | TGTGCCAGTAGGGCCGACAGGGGTGGCAATCAGCCCCAGCATTTT | TRBV19 | NA | TRBD1 | TRBJ1-5
CASSIKVSPNTEAFF | TGTGCCAGTAGTATCAAGGTCAGCCCGAACACTGAAGCTTTCTTT | TRBV19 | NA | NA | TRBJ1-1
CASSPPVGRQFF | TGTGCCAGCTCACCCCCAGTGGGGCGGCAGTTCTTC | TRBV18 | once | NA | TRBJ2-1
CASSRTGSNQPQHF | TGTGCCAGTAGTCGAACAGGGAGCAATCAGCCCCAGCATTTT | TRBV19 | NA | NA | TRBJ1-5
CASRAQGPPSNEQFF | TGTGCCAGCAGAGCCCAGGGACCTCCATCCAATGAGCAGTTCTTC | TRBV6-5 | NA | NA | TRBJ2-1
CASSDSINEQYF | TGTGCCAGCAGTGATAGCATAAACGAGCAGTACTTC | TRBV2 | NA | NA | TRBJ2-7
CASSMGLAHTDTQYF | TGTGCCAGTAGTATGGGACTAGCGCACACAGATACGCAGTATTTT | TRBV19 | NA | TRBD2 | TRBJ2-3
CASSSTGLAGARGQETQYF | TGTGCCAGCAGTTCAACCGGACTAGCGGGAGCGCGGGGGCAAGAGACCCAGTACTTC | TRBV27 | NA | TRBD2 | TRBJ2-5
CASSFLPRGGGTDTQYF | TGTGCCAGCAGCTTCCTCCCTCGCGGGGGTGGTACAGATACGCAGTATTTT | TRBV7-3 | NA | TRBD2 | TRBJ2-3
CASRTSGIPYEQYF | TGTGCCAGCAGGACTAGCGGGATACCTTACGAGCAGTACTTC | TRBV6-5 | NA | TRBD2 | TRBJ2-7
CASSADYSGELFF | TGTGCCAGCAGCGCCGACTACTCCGGGGAGCTGTTTTTT | TRBV9 | NA | NA | TRBJ2-2
CASSIVDSPGGAFF | TGTGCCAGTAGTATAGTCGACTCTCCCGGAGGAGCTTTCTTT | TRBV19 | once | NA | TRBJ1-1
CASSLAYGVEQFF | TGTGCTAGCAGCTTAGCGTACGGGGTTGAGCAGTTCTTC | TRBV7-7 | NA | NA | TRBJ2-1
CASNLQETQYF | TGTGCCAGCAACCTCCAAGAGACCCAGTACTTC | TRBV2 | once | NA | TRBJ2-5
CASSFGPHNEQFF | TGTGCCAGCAGCTTTGGGCCCCACAATGAGCAGTTCTTC | TRBV5-4 | NA | NA | TRBJ2-1
CASSSTSGRGGEQFF | TGTGCCAGCAGCTCCACTAGCGGGCGGGGGGGTGAGCAGTTCTTC | TRBV7-2 | NA | TRBD2 | TRBJ2-1